This entry features one T cell receptor beta chain sequence. Its antigen is undetermined. Germline lookup yields CDR1 DFQATT and CDR2 SNEGSKA (reference sequence). The J segment lost 8 bases and the V segment lost 5 bases, leaving 5 bases of the junction unmatched. CDR3 length: 14 residues. The data belong to a study of T-cell memory formation after mild COVID-19. Whole-study results and caveats: Among contracting clones, CD4+ were mainly CM/EM and CD8+ enriched in EMRA. While clones contracting from day 15 to 85 were balanced between CD4 and CD8, later expanders leaned CD4+.

TCRdb re-analysed the 5' RACE reads in MiXCR, keeping a single row per CDR3 protein. The sample lists a few hundred thousand distinct CDR3 sequences, about an eighth seen once, with 20% to 25% in the top ten. The sequenced sample consisted of PBMCs or a T cell subset sorted from them (not recorded which). This receptor was taken from a man aged 18 to 30 who had mild COVID-19 (a few samples of this study predate the infection). Cell type and time point are not known. V gene TRBV20-1 combines with J gene TRBJ2-1; 14 bases map to TRBD2. CDR3 sequence (DNA): TGCAGTGCTGCCGGGACTAGCGGGGGCGATGAGCAGTTCTTC. This encodes CSAAGTSGGDEQFF.